Shown below are 27 T cell receptor beta chains from a single sample sequenced in a study of shared clonotypes between healthy human individuals. Clones were sequenced by immunoSEQ multiplex PCR, and TCRdb holds only the in-frame ones, with some missing. The repertoire holds about 2.1 million clones, with about 93% as singletons. Naive CD8 cells lacked CD45RO and underwent positive selection for CCR7, leaving out terminally differentiated effector memory CD45RA+ cells. Sequencing was done on a sample of naive CD8+ T cells from PBMCs. The receptors shown here come from a man between 18 and 29 years old in good health. Some clones in this sample may be carry-over from other donors' samples.

The chain recombines TRBV27 with TRBJ1-1, with D possibly matching TRBD1 (5 bases). V dropped 2 bases and J dropped 6 bases, with 16 bases sitting between them. The CDR3 is 15 residues long. The germline V gene encodes CDR1 MNHEY and CDR2 SMNVEV (reference sequence). The CDR3 reads CASSLGSGSWAEAFF. The DNA of the CDR3 is TGTGCCAGCAGTTTAGGTTCAGGGAGTTGGGCTGAAGCTTTCTTT.

This clone came up once. The J gene is TRBJ2-7, the V gene TRBV7-2; D is uncertain. CDR1 and CDR2 from the germline V gene are SGHTA and FQGNSA. The V gene lost 4 bases and the J gene lost 3 bases, with 10 bases spanning the gap. The CDR3 extends over 13 amino acids. DNA for the CDR3: TGTGCCAGCAGCTCTCCTCCCCTCTACGAGCAGTACTTC. Its translation is CASSSPPLYEQYF.

The chain couples TRBV11-2 to TRBJ1-2; D not resolved. Germline V lookup: CDR1 SGHAT, CDR2 FQNNGV. The ends were cut back, 6 bases at V and 1 base at J, with 12 bases in the middle. CDR3 length: 14 residues. The CDR3 sequence: CASSSLDVNYGYTF. CDR3 bases: TGTGCCAGCAGTTCTCTCGACGTTAACTATGGCTACACCTTC.

The chain carries TRBV9 and TRBJ2-3, with D perhaps TRBD1 or TRBD2 (5 bases each). CDR1 and CDR2 (germline): SGDLS, YYNGEE. Trimming left V 2 bases short and J 4 bases short, with 11 bases between. This CDR3 region has 14 residues. DNA for the CDR3: TGTGCCAGCAGCGTCCGGGACCTCGCAGATACGCAGTATTTT. Translated: CASSVRDLADTQYF.

The V and J genes are TRBV25-1 and TRBJ1-2, with no clear D. The CDR3 runs to 13 residues. V was clipped by 0 bases and J by 8 bases, with 10 bases between them. Germline CDR1 reads MGHDK; CDR2 reads SYGVNS. Here the CDR3 reads CASSEYDVDGYTF. DNA of the CDR3: TGTGCCAGCAGTGAATATGATGTAGACGGCTACACCTTC.

The chain joins TRBV6-6 to TRBJ2-7; D may match TRBD1 or TRBD2 (7 bases each). The CDR3 runs to 14 residues. Between the trimmed V and J ends, which lost 6 bases and 7 bases, there was a span of 19 bases. Germline CDR1 reads MNHNY; CDR2 reads SVGAGI (reference sequence). CDR3 protein: CASSPRAGGGEQYF. CDR3 nucleotide sequence: TGTGCCAGCAGCCCTAGGGCAGGGGGAGGGGAGCAGTACTTC.

CDR3 protein: CASSPWGRGTGELFF. In DNA, the CDR3 is TGTGCCAGCAGCCCTTGGGGGAGGGGTACCGGGGAGCTGTTTTTT. The genes are TRBV9 and TRBJ2-2, with 7 bases fitting TRBD2. Looked up from germline, CDR1 is SGDLS and CDR2 is YYNGEE. The CDR3 runs 15 residues. V was clipped by 4 bases and J by 5 bases; unmatched bases: 8. Based on the CDR3 plus reference TRBV9 and TRBJ2-2, the full variable domain is DSGVTQTPKHLITATGQRVTLRCSPRSGDLSVYWYQQSLDQGLQFLIQYYNGEERAKGNILERFSAQQFPDLHSELNLSSLELGDSALYFCASSPWGRGTGELFFGEGSRLTVL.

The chain is built from TRBV4-2 and TRBJ2-7, with 7 nucleotides matching TRBD2. Germline CDR1 reads LGHNA; CDR2 reads YNFKEQ. The CDR3 length is 14 residues. Trimming cost V 3 bases and J 3 bases; bases outside gene matches: 5. CDR3: CASSHTAGDYEQYF. CDR3 bases: TGTGCCAGCAGCCACACCGCGGGGGACTACGAGCAGTACTTC.

The chain couples TRBV14 to TRBJ2-5; TRBD2 matches 10 bases. V was clipped by 1 base and J by 3 bases; unmatched bases: 8. In germline, CDR1 is SGHDN, CDR2 FVKESK. This CDR3 is built from 17 residues. Written as DNA, the CDR3 is TGTGCCAGCAGCCAAGCTATCAGCGGGAGGGACGAAGAGACCCAGTACTTC. It specifies CASSQAISGRDEETQYF.

The gene calls are TRBV28 and TRBJ1-2; D may be TRBD1 (5 bases). CDR1 and CDR2 from the germline V gene are MDHEN and SYDVKM. Between the trimmed V and J ends, which lost 5 bases and 2 bases, there was a span of 21 bases. The CDR3 runs 17 residues. The CDR3 sequence: CASSRTGDLNPNYGYTF. The CDR3 DNA is TGTGCCAGCAGTCGAACGGGGGATCTTAATCCCAACTATGGCTACACCTTC.

The chain's CDR3 is CASSDPRLALLPEQYF. Here the CDR3 DNA reads TGTGCCAGCAGTGACCCCCGACTAGCCCTACTCCCTGAGCAGTACTTC. V usage is TRBV2 and J usage is TRBJ2-7; 7 bases match TRBD2. CDR3 size: 16 residues. After removal of 3 bases from V and 7 bases from J, the junction contained 15 bases not matched to a gene. Germline CDR1 SNHLY, CDR2 FYNNEI.

V usage is TRBV11-3 and J usage is TRBJ2-1; TRBD2 matches at 10 bases. With 1 base clipped from V and 1 base from J, the junction kept 4 bases outside the gene matches. The CDR3 is made up of 17 amino acids. Germline V CDR1 and CDR2: SGHNT, YENEEA. The CDR3 bases are TGTGCCAGCAGCTTAGTTGTAGCGGGAGGATCCTACAATGAGCAGTTCTTC. Amino acids: CASSLVVAGGSYNEQFF.

This chain joins TRBV27 and TRBJ2-7, with D uncertain. The ends were cut back, 6 bases at V and 2 bases at J, with 17 bases in the middle. The CDR3 consists of 15 residues. Germline V gives CDR1 MNHEY, CDR2 SMNVEV (reference sequence). CDR3 nucleotide sequence: TGTGCCAGCAGGACGCCTCAGGCGCCGACCTACGAGCAGTACTTC. This sequence encodes CASRTPQAPTYEQYF.

The chain has TRBV28 and TRBJ2-3; D gene unclear. Per germline, CDR1 MDHEN and CDR2 SYDVKM. The length of the CDR3 is 12 residues. V was shortened by 6 bases and J by 4 bases, with 8 bases between the two germline ends. This CDR3 is CASRAWADTQYF. The CDR3 DNA reads TGTGCCAGCAGAGCGTGGGCAGATACGCAGTATTTT.

The V call is TRBV18, the J call TRBJ2-3; D is possibly TRBD1 (6 bases). Looked up from germline, CDR1 is KGHSH and CDR2 is LQKENI. Trimming left V 0 bases short and J 3 bases short, with 13 bases between. The CDR3 is 16 amino acids. This CDR3 reads CASSPPTGIRTDTQYF. The CDR3 DNA reads as TGTGCCAGCTCACCACCAACAGGGATAAGGACAGATACGCAGTATTTT.

The rearrangement links TRBV28 to TRBJ2-1, with TRBD2 identical over 7 bases. CDR1 MDHEN and CDR2 SYDVKM come from the germline V gene. Trimming cost V 3 bases and J 7 bases; bases outside gene matches: 9. The CDR3 is 15 residues long. Written as DNA, the CDR3 is TGTGCCAGCAGTTTCCCCCGGGAGGCTGTAAATGAGCAGTTCTTC. Amino acids: CASSFPREAVNEQFF.

A word on this clone: Additional DNA sequences in this sample encode the identical CDR3. This rearrangement joins TRBV4-1 to TRBJ2-7; TRBD1 aligns across 11 bases. The CDR3 has 15 amino acids. V gave up 4 bases and J gave up 1 base; unmatched junction bases: 3. CDR1 is MGHRA and CDR2 is YSYEKL in the germline V gene. The DNA of the CDR3 is TGCGCCAGCAGCCTCCGGGACAGGGGGTCCTACGAGCAGTACTTC. Its translation is CASSLRDRGSYEQYF.

Here the CDR3 reads CASSAGTGTWQPQHF. As DNA, the CDR3 is TGTGCCAGTAGTGCCGGGACAGGGACCTGGCAGCCCCAGCATTTT. The chain recombines TRBV19 with TRBJ1-5, with 9 bases identical to TRBD1. CDR1 and CDR2 (germline): LNHDA, SQIVND (reference sequence). The V and J ends lost 5 bases and 7 bases, in that order; junction bases with no gene match: 9. The CDR3 extends over 15 amino acids.

The CDR3 loop is CASSLGVYQGDGYTF. CDR3 DNA sequence: TGCGCCAGCAGCTTGGGAGTTTACCAGGGGGATGGCTACACCTTC. V is TRBV5-1 and J is TRBJ1-2, with TRBD1 identical over 7 bases. Unmatched junction bases numbered 8, after V lost 0 bases and J lost 6 bases. The germline V gene encodes CDR1 SGHRS and CDR2 YFSETQ. The length of the CDR3 is 15 residues.

As to this clone: Other DNA sequences in the same sample also yield this CDR3. The chain combines TRBV19 with TRBJ1-1, with a possible D match to TRBD1 (5 bases). The CDR3 contains 12 residues. From germline, CDR1 is LNHDA and CDR2 SQIVND (reference sequence). V was trimmed by 9 bases and J by 4 bases, leaving 12 bases between them. CDR3 region: CASRSGGTEAFF. CDR3 sequence (DNA): TGTGCCAGCCGGTCGGGGGGCACTGAAGCTTTCTTT.

The gene calls are TRBV19 and TRBJ1-1; 7 bases are shared with TRBD1. Germline V gives CDR1 LNHDA, CDR2 SQIVND (reference sequence). V gave up 10 bases and J gave up 7 bases; unmatched junction bases: 12. The CDR3 is 13 amino acids. CDR3 loop: CATTPRGIGEAFF. CDR3 nucleotide sequence: TGTGCCACTACTCCCAGGGGGATAGGTGAAGCTTTCTTT. The whole variable domain, remainder taken from reference TRBV19 and TRBJ1-1, is DGGITQSPKYLFRKEGQNVTLSCEQNLNHDAMYWYRQDPGQGLRLIYYSQIVNDFQKGDIAEGYSVSREKKESFPLTVTSAQKNPTAFYLCATTPRGIGEAFFGQGTRLTVV.

As for this clone: Other DNA sequences from this sample encode an identical CDR3 as well. V gene TRBV27 combines with J gene TRBJ2-3; 7 bases align to TRBD2. The junction had 6 bases not matched to a gene; V was cut back by 6 bases and J by 0 bases. CDR1 and CDR2 (germline): MNHEY, SMNVEV (reference sequence). The CDR3 is 15 amino acids. Written as DNA, the CDR3 is TGTGCCAGCAGCTCCCTAGCGGTTAGCACAGATACGCAGTATTTT. As protein: CASSSLAVSTDTQYF.

V and J are TRBV9 and TRBJ2-1; D may be TRBD2 (7 bases). Per the germline V gene, CDR1 is SGDLS and CDR2 is YYNGEE. The CDR3 loop spans 16 amino acids. Trimming took 7 bases from V and 8 from J, leaving 25 bases between them. CDR3 region: CASRPPGGQSFHEQFF. The CDR3 DNA sequence: TGTGCCAGCCGCCCGCCGGGGGGCCAATCTTTCCATGAGCAGTTCTTC.

The chain links TRBV9 to TRBJ1-3; possible D gene TRBD1, 6 bases. CDR3 length: 15 residues. Between the trimmed V and J ends, which lost 3 bases and 0 bases, there was a span of 10 bases. The germline gives CDR1 SGDLS, CDR2 YYNGEE. The CDR3, as DNA: TGTGCCAGCAGCGAGTGGGACAACTCTGGAAACACCATATATTTT. It codes for CASSEWDNSGNTIYF.

The V and J genes are TRBV19 and TRBJ1-1; no definite D call. Per the germline V gene, CDR1 is LNHDA and CDR2 is SQIVND (reference sequence). The V and J ends lost 4 bases and 0 bases respectively, with 6 bases between them. The CDR3 has 13 residues. The CDR3: CASSKGLNTEAFF. DNA for the CDR3: TGTGCCAGTAGTAAGGGCTTGAACACTGAAGCTTTCTTT. The whole variable domain, remainder taken from reference TRBV19 and TRBJ1-1, is DGGITQSPKYLFRKEGQNVTLSCEQNLNHDAMYWYRQDPGQGLRLIYYSQIVNDFQKGDIAEGYSVSREKKESFPLTVTSAQKNPTAFYLCASSKGLNTEAFFGQGTRLTVV.

The chain combines TRBV6-4 with TRBJ2-7, with D perhaps TRBD2 (6 bases). Per the germline V gene, CDR1 is MRHNA and CDR2 is SNTAGT. This CDR3 spans 14 amino acids. Trimming took off 10 bases at V and 3 bases at J, with 19 bases between the two ends. CDR3 sequence: CATLGLLPNYEQYF. CDR3 sequence (DNA): TGTGCCACCCTGGGACTCCTGCCTAACTACGAGCAGTACTTC.

This chain uses TRBV5-1 with TRBJ2-5, with TRBD2 as a possible D gene (6 bases). Looked up from germline, CDR1 is SGHRS and CDR2 is YFSETQ. The CDR3 has 15 residues. V gave up 4 bases and J gave up 0 bases, with 13 bases separating them. The CDR3 reads CASSPTWGDQETQYF. The CDR3 DNA sequence: TGCGCCAGCAGCCCGACTTGGGGGGACCAAGAGACCCAGTACTTC.